One sample yielded the 17 T cell receptor beta chains listed below, sequenced in a study of patients and donors after allogeneic stem cell transplantation. TCRdb independently ran MiXCR on the RT-PCR reads; one entry per CDR3 protein. Seen here are about a million distinct CDR3 sequences, 15% to 20% observed once, and the top ten hold 5.5% to 6.5%. Sequenced material: blood, either unsorted or a sorted T cell fraction (not recorded which). Receptor source: a human donor who was either an allogeneic HSCT recipient or a stem cell or donor lymphocyte infusion donor (not recorded which). It is not recorded whose cells these are; they may come from a transplant donor.

This clonotype was recorded at least ten times. This sequence joins TRBV12-3 or TRBV12-4 and TRBJ2-4; tentatively, D is TRBD1 (6 bases). There are 16 residues in the CDR3. The ends were cut back, 4 bases at V and 0 bases at J, with 13 bases in the middle. The CDR3 loop is CASSSRTVIAKNIQYF. CDR3 sequence (DNA): TGTGCCAGCAGTTCCCGGACAGTGATAGCCAAAAACATTCAGTACTTC.

The chain links TRBV28 to TRBJ2-7; tentatively, D is TRBD2 (6 bases). The germline V gene encodes CDR1 MDHEN and CDR2 SYDVKM. Trimming removed 6 bases at V and 4 bases at J, with 19 bases between. This CDR3 is built from 15 residues. CDR3 protein: CASRMGGGLSYEQYF. DNA of the CDR3: TGTGCCAGCAGAATGGGGGGAGGACTCTCATACGAGCAGTACTTC.

The sample holds a few counts of this clonotype. CDR3: CASSFRDRGPKETQYF. Written as DNA, the CDR3 is TGTGCCAGCAGCTTCAGGGACAGGGGACCAAAAGAGACCCAGTACTTC. The chain links TRBV7-8 to TRBJ2-5; 10 bases are shared with TRBD1. The CDR3 sequence is 16 residues long. Losses at the gene ends were 3 bases for V and 3 bases for J; bases not matched to a gene: 7. Germline V gene sequence: CDR1 SGHVS, CDR2 FQNEAQ. The full variable domain, in which reference TRBV7-8 and TRBJ2-5 provide the parts outside the CDR3, is GAGVSQSPRYKVAKRGQDVALRCDPISGHVSLFWYQQALGQGPEFLTYFQNEAQLDKSGLPSDRFFAERPEGSVSTLKIQRTQQEDSAVYLCASSFRDRGPKETQYFGPGTRLLVL.

The chain is built from TRBV5-1 and TRBJ2-5, with D perhaps TRBD1 or TRBD2 (5 bases each). The ends were cut back, 3 bases at V and 5 bases at J, with 14 bases in the middle. The CDR3 contains 14 residues. Germline lookup yields CDR1 SGHRS and CDR2 YFSETQ. Written as DNA, the CDR3 is TGCGCCAGCAGCTCGGGACGTCTGTGGGAGACCCAGTACTTC. Protein sequence: CASSSGRLWETQYF.

The genes are TRBV7-9 and TRBJ1-1, with D unclear. This CDR3 is built from 16 residues. Looked up from germline, CDR1 is SEHNR and CDR2 is FQNEAQ (reference sequence). The germline V and J ends were trimmed by 1 base and 0 bases, with 12 bases remaining between them. The CDR3 nucleotides read TGTGCCAGCAGCTTAGGGGCGCTTGCTATGAACACTGAAGCTTTCTTT. This codes for CASSLGALAMNTEAFF.

This clonotype was picked up a small number of times. V is TRBV6-5 and J is TRBJ2-1; D gene unclear. The germline V and J ends were trimmed by 4 bases and 8 bases, with 9 bases remaining between them. Germline V CDR1 and CDR2: MNHEY, SVGAGI. This CDR3 spans 12 amino acids. CDR3: CASSFNSDEQFF. The CDR3 region has the DNA TGTGCCAGCAGTTTTAACAGCGATGAGCAGTTCTTC.

This clonotype was seen a handful of times. CDR3 amino acids: CSARGQGATSNQPQHF. As DNA, the CDR3 is TGCAGTGCTAGGGGGCAGGGGGCGACGAGCAATCAGCCCCAGCATTTT. The chain employs TRBV20-1 and TRBJ1-5, with 8 bases identical to TRBD1. Germline CDR1 is DFQATT and CDR2 is SNEGSKA (reference sequence). This CDR3 is built from 16 residues. Trimming cost V 3 bases and J 1 base; bases outside gene matches: 8.

There are a few counts of this clonotype. This chain connects TRBV30 to TRBJ1-4; maybe TRBD1 (5 bases). V lost 1 base to trimming and J lost 3 bases, with 15 bases between them. The CDR3 consists of 16 residues. Germline V gene sequence: CDR1 GTSNPN, CDR2 SVGIG (reference sequence). The CDR3 here is CAWSGGPGRSNEKLFF. The CDR3 coding sequence is TGTGCCTGGAGTGGTGGGCCGGGACGGTCTAATGAAAAACTGTTTTTT.

This chain connects TRBV10-3 to TRBJ2-7; tentative D call: TRBD2 (6 bases). CDR3 size: 15 residues. V lost 4 bases, J lost 3 bases, and 16 bases lay in between. Germline V CDR1 and CDR2: ENHRY, SYGVKD. In DNA form, the CDR3 reads TGTGCCATCAGTGCGGGGGACTTGACAGACTACGAGCAGTACTTC. Translating it yields CAISAGDLTDYEQYF.

This clonotype has just a few counts. The V call is TRBV20-1, the J call TRBJ2-7, with D perhaps being TRBD1 or TRBD2 (5 bases each). The CDR3 length is 13 residues. Germline V CDR1 and CDR2: DFQATT, SNEGSKA (reference sequence). Trimming cost V 5 bases and J 2 bases, with 13 bases left between them. The DNA for the CDR3 is TGCAGTGCTCAAGGGACGGATGCCTACGAGCAGTACTTC. Residues: CSAQGTDAYEQYF.

This CDR3 is CSASGSFQETQYF. CDR3 coding DNA: TGCAGTGCGAGCGGCAGCTTCCAAGAGACCCAGTACTTC. The chain combines TRBV20-1 with TRBJ2-5, with D tentatively TRBD2 (5 bases). The germline V and J ends were trimmed by 6 bases and 1 base, with 12 bases remaining between them. This CDR3 region has 13 residues. Per germline, CDR1 DFQATT and CDR2 SNEGSKA (reference sequence).

This clonotype turned up a few times. This rearrangement joins TRBV7-2 to TRBJ1-1, with D maybe TRBD1 (6 bases). V was trimmed by 5 bases and J by 8 bases, leaving 18 bases between them. The germline V gene encodes CDR1 SGHTA and CDR2 FQGNSA. The CDR3 runs 14 residues. The CDR3 DNA reads as TGTGCCAGCAGCCCCGAGGGGGGACGCCGAGAAGCTTTCTTT. Translated, it gives CASSPEGGRREAFF.

This clonotype was seen a handful of times. The rearrangement links TRBV27 to TRBJ2-3; TRBD1 agrees at 8 bases. J lost 2 bases, V lost 5 bases, and 9 bases had no gene match. Germline V gene sequence: CDR1 MNHEY, CDR2 SMNVEV (reference sequence). The CDR3 loop spans 16 amino acids. The CDR3 protein is CASSPLDRGNTDTQYF. The CDR3 DNA reads as TGTGCCAGCAGTCCGCTTGACAGGGGAAACACAGATACGCAGTATTTT.

This clonotype was recorded a few times. The rearrangement joins TRBV7-3 to TRBJ1-1, with D unresolved. This CDR3 is 15 amino acids long. The V end was cut by 4 bases, the J end by 7 bases, with 19 bases between. Germline-derived CDR1 and CDR2 are SGHTA and FQGTGA. CDR3 coding DNA: TGTGCCAGCAGCTCGAGTCCCACCCTAGCCCGTGAAGCTTTCTTT. The encoded protein is CASSSSPTLAREAFF.

This clonotype showed up just a few times. The rearrangement uses TRBV12-3 or TRBV12-4 and TRBJ2-7, with TRBD1 matching over 7 bases. V shed 6 bases, J shed 0 bases, and the junction held 8 bases outside the gene matches. CDR3 size: 15 residues. The CDR3 region is CASSNRGRTSYEQYF. The CDR3 DNA is TGTGCCAGCAGCAACAGGGGAAGGACCTCCTACGAGCAGTACTTC.

The rearrangement uses TRBV20-1 and TRBJ2-5; D unclear. Germline V gene data show CDR1 as DFQATT and CDR2 as SNEGSKA (reference sequence). There are 13 residues in the CDR3. V gave up 4 bases and J gave up 1 base, with 10 bases separating them. In DNA, the CDR3 is TGCAGTGCTACGGCCGGTACCCAAGAGACCCAGTACTTC. Translating it yields CSATAGTQETQYF.

The chain recombines TRBV7-2 with TRBJ1-1; D possibly corresponds to TRBD1 (6 bases). The germline CDR1 and CDR2 sequences are SGHTA and FQGNSA. There are 15 residues in the CDR3. The germline V and J ends were trimmed by 3 bases and 5 bases, with 16 bases remaining between them. The CDR3 loop reads CASSLQGTQKTEAFF. CDR3 DNA: TGTGCCAGCAGCTTGCAGGGGACCCAGAAAACTGAAGCTTTCTTT.